This T cell receptor beta chain was identified in a study of blood T cell repertoires in COVID-19. Study context: The United States, Italy and Spain were the sources of the acute and convalescent COVID-19 samples. T cells, B-cell-depleted T cells, or PBMCs provided the cDNA or gDNA that served as material.

CDR1 LNHDA and CDR2 SQIVND come from the germline V gene (reference sequence). The length of the CDR3 is 14 residues. V was clipped by 5 bases and J by 8 bases; unmatched bases: 9. Per the original data handling: Scientists estimated how many nucleated cells there were by amplifying reference gene primers. Only in-frame clones appear in the TCRdb table, and some are missing; sequencing was by immunoSEQ multiplex PCR. Clone size and the V and J calls come from that table; the DNA yielded D and trimming. The sample has approximately 220,000 clones, around 83% seen once; the top ten hold 7% to 10%. This receptor was taken from a woman in her forties or fifties with acute or convalescent COVID-19. Sequenced input: peripheral blood. The V gene is TRBV19, the J gene TRBJ2-1; 7 nucleotides agree with TRBD2. This chain's CDR3 is CASSLREVGYEQFF. The DNA for the CDR3 is TGTGCCAGTAGTCTCCGGGAGGTTGGTTATGAGCAGTTCTTC. Drawing the rest from reference TRBV19 and TRBJ2-1, the complete variable domain is DGGITQSPKYLFRKEGQNVTLSCEQNLNHDAMYWYRQDPGQGLRLIYYSQIVNDFQKGDIAEGYSVSREKKESFPLTVTSAQKNPTAFYLCASSLREVGYEQFFGPGTRLTVL.